The present T cell receptor (beta chain) was sequenced within a study of CD8 T cells in ankylosing spondylitis. Construction of TCR beta libraries was performed using quantitative 5'-RACE with molecular barcodes. One entry per CDR3 protein, called by TCRdb with MiXCR from the 5' RACE reads. In the table there are 350,000 or so distinct CDR3 sequences, less than 9.5% of which are singletons. This clonotype was seen many times. Its antigen is unknown. The CDR3 extends over 16 amino acids. The germline V gene has CDR1 DFQATT and CDR2 SNEGSKA (reference sequence). The V gene lost 1 base and the J gene lost 7 bases, with 19 bases spanning the gap. Study-level points and caveats: As reported, disease-linked clones showed significant enrichment in matched ankylosing spondylitis synovial fluid. A number of the motif variants had already been described in reactive arthritis synovial fluid and blood. One TCR beta motif, made up of about 8 highly homologous variants, appeared characteristic of ankylosing spondylitis blood. Disease-linked clones were found to be CD8+ and relatively rare in peripheral blood.

Sequencing input: blood, either unsorted or a sorted T cell fraction (not recorded which). The chain links TRBV20-1 to TRBJ2-2; D is perhaps TRBD2 (5 bases). The receptor was derived from a male donor with ankylosing spondylitis. Here the CDR3 DNA reads TGCAGTGCTAGAGGGAGCCTAGCCGGGAAGGTCGGGGAGCTGTTTTTT. Protein: CSARGSLAGKVGELFF.